The following is a TCR beta chain sequence with its context. Authors' analysis steps: Estimated nucleated cell counts came from reference gene primer amplification. This table comes from immunoSEQ multiplex PCR, and its TCRdb copy is limited to in-frame clones, with some not included. V, J and clone size are taken as reported in that table, and D and trimming were inferred from the DNA itself. The sample consists of approximately 160,000 clones, 80% to 90% of them appearing once. This entry is derived from a study of blood T cell repertoires in COVID-19. Study-wide background: The United States, Italy and Spain were the sources of the acute and convalescent COVID-19 samples.

The CDR3 has 14 amino acids. From germline, CDR1 is KGHSH and CDR2 LQKENI. Trimming removed 7 bases from V and 5 bases from J; junction bases left unmatched: 7. The chain combines TRBV18 with TRBJ2-1; TRBD1 aligns across 8 bases. The source material was peripheral blood. The receptor's source is a woman between 70 and 85 years old with acute or convalescent COVID-19. For the CDR3, the DNA is TGTGCCAGCTTTGTATCAGGGGGCGACAATGAGCAGTTCTTC. Its translation: CASFVSGGDNEQFF.